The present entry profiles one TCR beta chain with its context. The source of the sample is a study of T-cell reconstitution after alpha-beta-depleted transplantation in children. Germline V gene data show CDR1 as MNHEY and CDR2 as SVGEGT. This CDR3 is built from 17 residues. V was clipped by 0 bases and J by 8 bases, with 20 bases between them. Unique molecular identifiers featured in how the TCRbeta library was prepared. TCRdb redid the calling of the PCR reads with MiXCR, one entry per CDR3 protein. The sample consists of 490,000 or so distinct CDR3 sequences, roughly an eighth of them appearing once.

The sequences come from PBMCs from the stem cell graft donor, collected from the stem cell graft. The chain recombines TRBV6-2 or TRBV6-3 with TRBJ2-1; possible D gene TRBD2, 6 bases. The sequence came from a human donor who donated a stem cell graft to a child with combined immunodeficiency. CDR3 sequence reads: CASSYSLARILGDEQFF. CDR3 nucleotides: TGTGCCAGCAGTTACTCCCTAGCGAGAATACTAGGGGATGAGCAGTTCTTC.